This T cell receptor (beta chain) was profiled in a study of shared clonotypes between healthy human individuals. As for the study in general: A donor's plate count was three for CD4 naive and three for CD4 memory; CD8 naive had two and CD8 memory one.

Both CD45RO+ cells and CCR7-negative CD45RA+ TemRA cells were combined to make up CD8 memory. Clones were read by immunoSEQ multiplex PCR, and TCRdb kept only the in-frame ones, dropping some. Of some 95,000 clones in the sample, around 68% were seen once. This CDR3 contains 16 residues. The V gene lost 0 bases and the J gene lost 0 bases, with 12 bases spanning the gap. CDR1 LGHNA and CDR2 YSLEER come from the germline V gene. Study-wide points: Among donors, the sharing of clonotypes was expected to be influenced by sequencing depth.

Notes on this clone: Its target is unknown.

The gene calls are TRBV4-3 and TRBJ2-7; D not resolved. Specimen: memory CD8+ T cells sorted from blood. Subset given: CD45RO+ cells pooled with CCR7-negative TemRA cells. The TCR comes from a man between 25 and 39 years old in good health. For the CDR3, the DNA is TGCGCCAGCAGCCAAGATTATCCCACAACCTCCTACGAGCAGTACTTC. Encoded protein: CASSQDYPTTSYEQYF.